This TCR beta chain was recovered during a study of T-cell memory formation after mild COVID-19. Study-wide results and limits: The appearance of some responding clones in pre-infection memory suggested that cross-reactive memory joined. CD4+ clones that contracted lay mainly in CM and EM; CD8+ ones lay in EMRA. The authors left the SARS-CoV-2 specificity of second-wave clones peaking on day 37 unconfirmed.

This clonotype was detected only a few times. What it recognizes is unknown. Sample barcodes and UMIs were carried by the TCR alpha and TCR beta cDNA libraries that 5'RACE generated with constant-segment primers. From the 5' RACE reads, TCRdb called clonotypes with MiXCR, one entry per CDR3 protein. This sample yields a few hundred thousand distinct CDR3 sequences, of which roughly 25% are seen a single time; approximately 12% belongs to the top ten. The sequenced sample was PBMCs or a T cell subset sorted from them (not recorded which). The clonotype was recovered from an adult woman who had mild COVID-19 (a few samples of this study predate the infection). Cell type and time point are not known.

CDR3 bases: TGCAGCGTTGAAAGGGTGGGGCAAGTCGGCGGGAGAGAGCAGTTCTTC. Translated: CSVERVGQVGGREQFF. J is TRBJ2-1 and V is TRBV29-1, with 7 bases that match TRBD2. The CDR3 has 16 residues. CDR1 and CDR2 (germline): SQVTM, ANQGSEA. V was clipped by 2 bases and J by 10 bases; unmatched bases: 17.